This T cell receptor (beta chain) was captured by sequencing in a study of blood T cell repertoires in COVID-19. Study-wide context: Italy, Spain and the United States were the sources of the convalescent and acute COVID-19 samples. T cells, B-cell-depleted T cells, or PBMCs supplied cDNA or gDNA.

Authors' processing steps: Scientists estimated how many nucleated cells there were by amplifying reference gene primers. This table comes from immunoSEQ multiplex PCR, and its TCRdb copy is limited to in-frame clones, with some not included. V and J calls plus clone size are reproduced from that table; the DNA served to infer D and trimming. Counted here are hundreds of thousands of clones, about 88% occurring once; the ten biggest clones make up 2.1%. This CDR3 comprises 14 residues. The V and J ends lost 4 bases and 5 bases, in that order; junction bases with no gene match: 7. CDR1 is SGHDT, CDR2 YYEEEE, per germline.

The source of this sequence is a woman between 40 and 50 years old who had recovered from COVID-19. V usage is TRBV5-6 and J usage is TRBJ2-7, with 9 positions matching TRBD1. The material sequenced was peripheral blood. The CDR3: CASSGGQGYHEQYF. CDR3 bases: TGTGCCAGCAGCGGGGGACAGGGTTACCACGAGCAGTACTTC.